This T cell receptor beta chain came from a study of blood T cells in healthy people across ages (dated by TCRdb to 2014 to 2015). For the wider study: Template switching captured roughly one uniquely barcoded TCR beta cDNA molecule per two T cells in model experiments. Age-related changes in TCR beta repertoire diversity were measured in the study by deep sequencing normalized with unique cDNA molecular identifiers. Donors were grouped into four age groups: young (average roughly 17 years), middle-aged (roughly 37), aged (about 59) and long-lived (roughly 80). The study analyzed two additional independent replicas of 1 million unique cDNA reads from the same blood draw for two donors, one aged 18 to 29 and one aged 80 or older.

The roughly 39 donors, aged about 6 to 95 years, were systemically healthy Caucasian individuals from Russia. Approximately 9.3 milliliters of peripheral blood were collected from each donor into EDTA-treated Vacutainer tubes. PBMCs were isolated by Ficoll-Paque density-gradient centrifugation, with at least 7 million obtained per sample. Trizol reagent was used to extract total RNA from the PBMCs, yielding at least 6 micrograms per sample. For every donor, flow cytometry on a PBMC aliquot measured the percentage of naive CD45RAhigh/CD27high T cells. Overall study results and their limits: Bulk unsorted PBMC profiling prevented conclusive comparison of naive and antigen-experienced compartments. Observed TCR beta diversity per million T cells fell roughly linearly with age, and a significant reduction was already apparent by age around 40. Because donor CMV infection status was unknown, age-related changes in expanded clonotypes were potentially confounded. Estimates of total diversity based on one million sequenced T cells were considered lower bounds and underestimates. Compared with the aged group, the long-lived group had more naive CD4+ T cells, fewer expanded clones and increased TCR diversity, suggesting age selection. Observed TCR beta diversity correlated strongly with the percentage of naive T cells measured by flow cytometry.

The cysteine opens and the phenylalanine closes a CDR3 of 13 amino acids. The CDR3 DNA has 39 bases and is translated from base 1. At the junction V is shortened by 3 bases and J by 4 bases, with 7 bases in between. Library method: 5' RACE. Data came from an Illumina HiSeq 2500. A second roughly 6 to 12 cycle PCR used a sample-barcoded 5' primer and a J-beta primer mix. Each TCR beta cDNA molecule received a unique molecular identifier from a template-switch 5' adaptor carrying 12 random nucleotides. Each sample yielded at least 2.5 million CDR3-containing paired-end reads. First-strand cDNA was synthesized from all RNA with the Mint cDNA synthesis kit, primed by a TRBC-specific oligonucleotide. Following uracil-DNA glycosylase treatment, a first 18-cycle PCR with universal primers M1SS and BC2_uni_R was performed on all cDNA. The published analysis was carried out like this. Each sample was normalized by randomly selecting 1 million high-quality reads, each carrying a distinct molecular identifier. Instead of being binned into consensus sequences, reads that shared molecular identifiers were thrown out. MiTCR, run with a Q25 quality threshold and the strictest error-elimination algorithm, handled CDR3 identification, clonotype clustering and error correction. A nonparametric unseen species model with Euler transformation was used to estimate lower-bound total TCR beta diversity. TCRdb reran the public reads through fastp at Q25 and MiXCR, keeping productive beta chains. Rows merge per CDR3 protein into single entries with the most common DNA and genes. In this record, the V and J calls reflect TCRdb's handling and not the investigators' own analysis. The sample records under 1,100,000 distinct CDR3 sequences, under 30% of which are singletons. The leading ten clones occupy 0.65% to 0.95% of the sample.

With regard to this clonotype: Which antigen it targets is not known. No much larger clonotype is one base removed from it; base qualities were not supplied.

The same specimen was also included in a second study, on T cells of mothers and their children. From that second study: Nine systemically healthy Caucasian individuals, comprising three mothers and their six children, were included as donors. cDNA synthesis consumed the entire amount of extracted RNA, loaded at approximately 1.6 ug RNA in each 15 ul reaction. In the second PCR, the M1S primer added sample barcodes and 2-4 random nucleotides. Over 10 million TCR beta CDR3 reads came from each mother, compared with roughly 2.8 million reads from each child. In both related and unrelated pairs, thymic selection shapes the output of TCR recombination in a similar way, with inherited differences having only a minor effect. Normalized repertoire overlap in related mother-child pairs was always slightly higher than in unrelated mother-child pairs, but the difference was never significant. No persistent microchimeric T cell clones were found, with a detection sensitivity of 85 to 100 clones per million clonotypes. In the study, deep NGS was used to compare the TCR beta repertoires of mothers and children, and features distinguishing related mother-child pairs from unrelated individuals were sought. The mean age was 40 +/- 4 years for the mothers and roughly 11 +/- 4 years for the children. After adapter ligation with NEBNext reagents, the libraries were sequenced on Illumina HiSeq 2000 with 100+100 nt paired-end reads. To prevent cross-contamination, the mother and child libraries were prepared one month apart and sequenced in separate runs. Between roughly 500,000 and 2,300,000 distinct TCR beta clonotypes were identified per donor. Naive TCR beta clonotypes were estimated from low-frequency clonotypes matched to each donor's FACS-determined naive share, without sorting.

The material sequenced was blood. The sequence links TRBV12-3 or TRBV12-4 to TRBJ1-3; a confident D gene designation cannot be given. The source is a girl aged 2 to 9 in good health. The sequenced DNA is TGTGCCAGCAGTTTGAGAACCGGAAACACCATATATTTT. The translation is CASSLRTGNTIYF.